This T cell receptor (beta chain) was sequenced during a study of CD8 T cells in ankylosing spondylitis. TCRdb independently ran MiXCR on the 5' RACE reads; one entry per CDR3 protein. In the table there are approximately 92,000 distinct CDR3 sequences, roughly 10% of which are singletons. This clonotype was counted many times. As yet, its antigen is unknown. The study's findings and limits: In synovial fluid and blood from reactive arthritis, some motif variants were previously reported.

The germline V gene has CDR1 KGHDR and CDR2 SFDVKD. The ends were cut back, 8 bases at V and 5 bases at J, with 14 bases in the middle. The CDR3 covers 13 residues. The chain uses TRBV24-1 and TRBJ1-1; tentatively, D is TRBD1 (6 bases). The sequenced sample was blood, either unsorted or a sorted T cell fraction (not recorded which). The sequence derives from a male donor with ankylosing spondylitis or in good health (not recorded which). The CDR3 here is CATNNKGGTEAFF. The CDR3 DNA sequence: TGTGCCACCAATAACAAGGGGGGGACTGAAGCTTTCTTT.